A single sample is the source of the 6 T cell receptor beta chains below, sequenced in a study of T-cell reconstitution after alpha-beta-depleted transplantation in children. Unique molecular identifiers were incorporated during preparation of the TCRbeta library. TCRdb ran MiXCR on the PCR reads and lists one entry per CDR3 protein. Among under 50,000 distinct CDR3 sequences listed, about 9% were seen once. Sequencing was performed on PBMCs, mostly from graft donor cells, taken 60 days after TCRalphabeta/CD19-depleted stem cell transplant. These receptors were taken from a male patient aged 2 to 10 who had a stem cell transplant for chronic granulomatous disease, so the T cells may come from the graft donor.

This clonotype was detected ten times or more. CDR3 nucleotide sequence: TGTGCCAGCAGTTTTGAGACCCAGTACTTC. It encodes CASSFETQYF. The gene calls are TRBV28 and TRBJ2-5, with D uncertain. The CDR3 length is 10 residues. Deletions cut 3 bases from V and 5 bases from J, with 1 base between. Germline CDR1 and CDR2: MDHEN and SYDVKM.

This clonotype has ten or more counts. The rearrangement links TRBV6-2 or TRBV6-3 to TRBJ2-1, with D uncertain. The V and J ends lost 3 bases and 8 bases respectively, with 5 bases between them. This CDR3 spans 11 amino acids. Germline V gives CDR1 MNHEY, CDR2 SVGEGT. CDR3 loop: CASSYWDEQFF. CDR3 bases: TGTGCCAGCAGTTATTGGGATGAGCAGTTCTTC.

This clonotype was picked up a small number of times. The chain couples TRBV7-2 to TRBJ2-3, with TRBD2 matching 7 bases. The J segment lost 5 bases and the V segment lost 6 bases, leaving 11 bases of the junction unmatched. CDR3 size: 15 residues. The germline CDR1 and CDR2 sequences are SGHTA and FQGNSA. CDR3 residues: CASRLSGTTGDTQYF. CDR3 bases: TGTGCCAGCAGGTTGAGCGGGACCACAGGAGATACGCAGTATTTT.

This clonotype was counted many times. The V gene is TRBV11-3, the J gene TRBJ2-5; 15 bases are shared with TRBD2. The trim removed 2 bases at V and 4 bases at J, leaving 14 bases unmatched. CDR3 size: 20 residues. CDR1 SGHNT and CDR2 YENEEA come from the germline V gene. The CDR3 region is CASSLYGTSGRLPIRETQYF. CDR3 sequence (DNA): TGTGCCAGCAGCTTATATGGGACTAGCGGGAGGCTACCCATCCGAGAGACCCAGTACTTC.

The chain couples TRBV6-1 to TRBJ1-4; D remains ambiguous. The CDR3 runs 16 residues. V shed 1 base and J shed 5 bases, with 14 bases lying between them. The germline V gene has CDR1 MNHNS and CDR2 SASEGT. The CDR3 loop is CASSEGGERANEKLFF. The CDR3 DNA follows: TGTGCCAGCAGTGAAGGCGGGGAGCGGGCGAATGAAAAACTGTTTTTT.

This chain uses TRBV27 with TRBJ1-2; D may be TRBD1 (5 bases). V shed 6 bases and J shed 4 bases, with 21 bases lying between them. From germline, CDR1 is MNHEY and CDR2 SMNVEV (reference sequence). The CDR3 covers 16 residues. CDR3 loop: CASSTGTELSSYGYTF. The CDR3 nucleotides read TGTGCCAGCAGCACCGGGACGGAACTTTCGTCCTATGGCTACACCTTC.